A single sample gave rise to the 15 T cell receptor beta chains below, sequenced in a study of shared clonotypes between healthy human individuals. CD45RO-negative cells were positively selected for CCR7, leaving out terminally differentiated effector memory CD45RA+ cells. Assay used: immunoSEQ multiplex PCR; TCRdb lists only in-frame clones, some missing. The sample has about 580,000 clones, 98% seen once. The material sequenced was naive CD8+ T cells sorted from blood. These receptor sequences come from a man aged 25 to 45 in good health.

The rearrangement joins TRBV27 to TRBJ2-7; D is unclear. CDR1 and CDR2 (germline): MNHEY, SMNVEV (reference sequence). The CDR3 is made up of 15 amino acids. V was pared by 1 base and J by 0 bases, with 10 bases between. The CDR3 bases are TGTGCCAGCAGTTTATTGGGCTCTCGCTCCTACGAGCAGTACTTC. Protein sequence: CASSLLGSRSYEQYF.

The chain recombines TRBV7-2 with TRBJ2-1; 10 nucleotides align to TRBD1. This CDR3 has 16 amino acids. The V segment lost 5 bases and the J segment 4 bases; nucleotides outside the gene matches: 8. CDR1 is SGHTA, CDR2 FQGNSA, per germline. The CDR3: CASSTRDRGRYNEQFF. The CDR3 DNA follows: TGTGCCAGCAGCACCCGGGACAGGGGCAGATACAATGAGCAGTTCTTC.

The CDR3 protein is CASSGTSGVTDTQYF. The CDR3 DNA reads as TGTGCCAGCAGCGGGACTAGCGGTGTCACAGATACGCAGTATTTT. V usage is TRBV7-9 and J usage is TRBJ2-3, with TRBD2 identical over 11 bases. The V gene's germline CDR1 is SEHNR and CDR2 FQNEAQ (reference sequence). With 5 bases clipped from V and 2 bases from J, the junction kept 3 bases outside the gene matches. The CDR3 is 15 residues long.

The genes are TRBV11-2 and TRBJ1-1; 10 bases are shared with TRBD1. CDR3 length: 19 residues. V dropped 4 bases and J dropped 3; count of bases not matched to a gene: 17. Germline assignment: CDR1 SGHAT and CDR2 FQNNGV. Here the CDR3 reads CASSSAEDRGFGGDTEAFF. The CDR3 DNA is TGTGCCAGCAGCTCCGCGGAGGACAGGGGGTTTGGTGGGGACACTGAAGCTTTCTTT.

The chain couples TRBV14 to TRBJ2-3; D is uncertain. The CDR3 length is 15 residues. Germline values: CDR1 SGHDN, CDR2 FVKESK. V lost 0 bases to trimming and J lost 4 bases, with 11 bases between them. CDR3 sequence reads: CASSQDASFADTQYF. The CDR3 DNA reads TGTGCCAGCAGCCAAGACGCAAGTTTCGCAGATACGCAGTATTTT.

This clone came up once. The J gene is TRBJ1-1, the V gene TRBV7-6; 8 nucleotides align to TRBD1. The CDR3 is 12 residues long. Trimming removed 4 bases from V and 8 bases from J; junction bases left unmatched: 3. Germline CDR1 reads SGHVS; CDR2 reads FNYEAQ. CDR3 sequence: CASSSQGAEAFF. CDR3 coding DNA: TGTGCCAGCAGCTCGCAGGGGGCCGAAGCTTTCTTT.

The chain has TRBV7-8 and TRBJ2-7, with D possibly being TRBD1 (5 bases). Germline assignment: CDR1 SGHVS and CDR2 FQNEAQ. This CDR3 spans 14 amino acids. V was trimmed by 2 bases and J by 3 bases, leaving 11 bases between them. CDR3 DNA sequence: TGTGCCAGCAGCTTACTGGGGCAGGACTACGAGCAGTACTTC. Translating it yields CASSLLGQDYEQYF.

The chain employs TRBV30 and TRBJ2-2; TRBD2 aligns across 12 bases. Per germline, CDR1 GTSNPN and CDR2 SVGIG (reference sequence). Trimming at V came to 2 bases and at J to 1 base, leaving 11 bases not matched to a gene. The CDR3 is made up of 19 amino acids. The chain's CDR3 is CAWSPPRTSGDWNTGELFF. The CDR3 DNA is TGTGCCTGGAGTCCCCCAAGGACTAGCGGGGATTGGAACACCGGGGAGCTGTTTTTT.

The gene calls are TRBV28 and TRBJ2-1; D is possibly TRBD1 (5 bases). The CDR3 covers 17 residues. The germline V gene encodes CDR1 MDHEN and CDR2 SYDVKM. Trimming shortened V by 3 bases and J by 8 bases, and 23 bases separated the two germline ends. The CDR3, as DNA: TGTGCCAGCAGTTTCTTCATGACAGCCTTGGCTCGAGATGAGCAGTTCTTC. The encoded protein is CASSFFMTALARDEQFF.

The chain joins TRBV27 to TRBJ1-1; 7 nucleotides agree with TRBD1. This CDR3 has 15 residues. Germline CDR1 is MNHEY and CDR2 is SMNVEV (reference sequence). Germline trimming cut 0 bases from V and 6 bases from J; bases unmatched to any gene: 7. CDR3 loop: CASSLSRRGTAEAFF. The CDR3 coding sequence is TGTGCCAGCAGTTTATCGCGCAGGGGGACGGCTGAAGCTTTCTTT.

This sequence joins TRBV7-8 and TRBJ2-7; D may correspond to TRBD1 or TRBD2 (5 bases each). This CDR3 comprises 15 residues. The germline V and J ends were trimmed by 6 bases and 2 bases, with 17 bases remaining between them. Germline CDR1 SGHVS, CDR2 FQNEAQ. Written as DNA, the CDR3 is TGTGCCAGCAGGTACGGGACGCATACCACCTACGAGCAGTACTTC. Residues: CASRYGTHTTYEQYF.

The V and J genes are TRBV5-1 and TRBJ2-7; 10 bases line up with TRBD1. The CDR3 totals 16 residues. Looked up from germline, CDR1 is SGHRS and CDR2 is YFSETQ. After removal of 4 bases from V and 3 bases from J, the junction contained 10 bases not matched to a gene. The CDR3 spells CASSLLPGQGYYEQYF. The CDR3, as DNA: TGCGCCAGCAGCCTCTTACCGGGACAGGGGTACTACGAGCAGTACTTC.

J is TRBJ2-7 and V is TRBV4-1; D is perhaps TRBD2 (6 bases). Per the germline V gene, CDR1 is MGHRA and CDR2 is YSYEKL. The germline V and J ends were trimmed by 4 bases and 5 bases, with 21 bases remaining between them. CDR3 length: 16 amino acids. The CDR3 here is CASSPTHLTSYDEQYF. The DNA for the CDR3 is TGCGCCAGCAGCCCCACCCACTTGACTAGTTACGACGAGCAGTACTTC.

The CDR3 here is CASSPLSGAFDTQYF. In DNA form, the CDR3 reads TGTGCCAGCAGTCCCCTGAGCGGAGCCTTCGATACGCAGTATTTT. This chain uses TRBV27 with TRBJ2-3; the D gene is possibly TRBD2 (5 bases). V shed 5 bases and J shed 6 bases, with 18 bases lying between them. Germline CDR1 reads MNHEY; CDR2 reads SMNVEV (reference sequence). The CDR3 has 15 residues.

The chain carries TRBV5-1 and TRBJ2-7; 8 nucleotides align to TRBD1. Germline V CDR1 and CDR2: SGHRS, YFSETQ. J lost 3 bases, V lost 7 bases, and 9 bases had no gene match. The CDR3 consists of 14 residues. CDR3: CASRYAGGDYEQYF. For the CDR3, the DNA is TGCGCCAGCCGCTATGCAGGGGGCGACTACGAGCAGTACTTC.